This T cell receptor (beta chain) was identified in a study of cytomegalovirus exposure and HLA in healthy donors. Study results and caveats: Rarity characterized most TCR sequences, yet some public TCRs appeared in many donors.

The ends were cut back, 8 bases at V and 5 bases at J, with 15 bases in the middle. The CDR3 consists of 13 residues. CDR1 is ENHRY and CDR2 is SYGVKD in the germline V gene. As to this clone: Its specificity is not known.

The data were produced by immunoSEQ multiplex PCR, yet TCRdb's version contains in-frame clones alone and is incomplete. This table holds around 60,000 clones, about 94% found once. The J gene is TRBJ2-5, the V gene TRBV10-3, with D uncertain. This TCR was recovered from a man aged 18 to 35 in good health and CMV-seropositive. Sample: PBMCs. The CDR3 coding sequence is TGTGCCATCCGTTCCGGGTTCGGGGAGACCCAGTACTTC. Translation: CAIRSGFGETQYF.